This T cell receptor beta chain was identified in a study of shared clonotypes between healthy human individuals. Germline V gene sequence: CDR1 LNHDA, CDR2 SQIVND (reference sequence). The CDR3 totals 14 residues. The V end lost 3 bases, the J end lost 5 bases, and 13 bases lay between the germline ends. Here immunoSEQ multiplex PCR was the method, and the copy in TCRdb shows in-frame clones only, minus some. The sample carries about 2 million clones, around 96% recorded once. CD45RO-negative cells were positively selected for CCR7, leaving out terminally differentiated effector memory CD45RA+ cells. Adults of Caucasian background living in Nashville, Tennessee made up all donors. The study's findings and limits: Clonotypes that were shared across a few donors made up roughly 5% of naive CD4 clonotypes. Despite large depth, sorted-subset datasets appeared incompletely sequenced.

Regarding this clone: The target antigen is unknown.

This TCR was sampled from a man aged 18 to 35 in good health. J is TRBJ2-5 and V is TRBV19; D is tentatively TRBD1 or TRBD2 (5 bases each). The source material was naive CD8+ T cells sorted from blood. The CDR3 bases are TGTGCCAGTAGTATTTGGCCAGGGAGTGAGACCCAGTACTTC. Translation: CASSIWPGSETQYF.